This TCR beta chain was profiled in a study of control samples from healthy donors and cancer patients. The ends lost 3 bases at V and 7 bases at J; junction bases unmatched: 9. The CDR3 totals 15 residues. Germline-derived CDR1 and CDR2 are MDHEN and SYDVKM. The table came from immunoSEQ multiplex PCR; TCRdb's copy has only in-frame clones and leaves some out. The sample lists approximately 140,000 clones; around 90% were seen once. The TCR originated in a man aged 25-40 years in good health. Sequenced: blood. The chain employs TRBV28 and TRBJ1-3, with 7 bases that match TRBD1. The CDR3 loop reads CASSLRQGLWNTIYF. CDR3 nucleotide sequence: TGTGCCAGCAGTTTGCGACAGGGCCTGTGGAACACCATATATTTT.